A single sample is the source of the 22 T cell receptor beta chains below, sequenced in a study of cytomegalovirus exposure and HLA in healthy donors. PCR involved 60 Vbeta and 13 Jbeta primers. Profiled with immunoSEQ multiplex PCR; TCRdb holds only in-frame clones, not every one. The table shows more than 110,000 clones, with 76% occurring only once. Sample: PBMCs. The receptor source for this set is a man younger than 35 in good health and CMV-seronegative.

This rearrangement joins TRBV6-1 to TRBJ2-2; weak D call: TRBD2 (6 bases). CDR1 is MNHNS, CDR2 SASEGT, per germline. The V and J ends lost 3 bases and 5 bases respectively, with 16 bases between them. This CDR3 has 16 amino acids. CDR3 in amino acids: CASSDGGRIGTGELFF. CDR3 nucleotide sequence: TGTGCCAGCAGTGATGGGGGGAGGATAGGAACCGGGGAGCTGTTTTTT.

This clone turned up a few times. The J gene is TRBJ2-3, the V gene TRBV5-1; 7 positions agree with TRBD2. The trim removed 4 bases at V and 5 bases at J, leaving 10 bases unmatched. The CDR3 consists of 15 residues. Germline values: CDR1 SGHRS, CDR2 YFSETQ. The CDR3: CASSRNREVIDTQYF. DNA for the CDR3: TGCGCCAGCAGCCGTAACCGGGAGGTGATAGATACGCAGTATTTT.

This clone was seen just once. The chain couples TRBV5-4 to TRBJ1-5, with no clear D. V shed 1 base and J shed 3 bases, with 8 bases lying between them. Germline V CDR1 and CDR2: SGHNT, YYREEE (reference sequence). The CDR3 has 14 residues. This CDR3 reads CASSLKETNQPQHF. As DNA, the CDR3 is TGTGCCAGCAGCTTGAAGGAGACCAATCAGCCCCAGCATTTT.

The rearrangement joins TRBV2 to TRBJ1-1; 7 nucleotides align to TRBD1. The V gene's germline CDR1 is SNHLY and CDR2 FYNNEI. The CDR3 length is 14 residues. The J segment lost 4 bases and the V segment lost 6 bases, leaving 8 bases of the junction unmatched. The CDR3 is CASSSGQIGTEAFF. CDR3 in DNA: TGTGCCAGCAGCTCGGGACAGATAGGCACTGAAGCTTTCTTT.

Concerning this clone itself: The conserved final phenylalanine or tryptophan is absent from the CDR3, which likely points to a read error. The V and J genes are TRBV7-2 and TRBJ2-2; D unclear. The V gene lost 5 bases and the J gene lost 6 bases, with 10 bases spanning the gap. The CDR3 covers 13 residues. Germline-derived CDR1 and CDR2 are SGHTA and FQGNSA. The CDR3 loop reads CASSPRAPGELFV. The CDR3 DNA sequence: TGTGCCAGCAGCCCCCGCGCCCCCGGGGAGCTGTTTGTT.

About this clone itself: This likely comes from a read error, as the CDR3 has no conserved phenylalanine or tryptophan at its end. The V call is TRBV4-2, the J call TRBJ2-7; possibly TRBD2 for D (6 bases). V lost 0 bases and J lost 6, with 15 bases in between. CDR3 length: 15 residues. Looked up from germline, CDR1 is LGHNA and CDR2 is YNFKEQ. The CDR3 sequence is CASSQDHGGIREQYL. CDR3 nucleotide sequence: TGTGCCAGCAGCCAAGATCACGGGGGAATCCGCGAGCAGTACCTC.

The V gene is TRBV6-6, the J gene TRBJ1-5; no clear D gene. The V gene's germline CDR1 is MNHNY and CDR2 SVGAGI (reference sequence). CDR3 length equals 15 residues. Trimming removed 6 bases at V and 2 bases at J, with 14 bases between. CDR3 DNA: TGTGCCAGCAGCCACGACCGGCAGGGCAATCAGCCCCAGCATTTT. This translates into CASSHDRQGNQPQHF.

This chain joins TRBV19 and TRBJ2-1, with 12 bases matching TRBD1. CDR1 LNHDA and CDR2 SQIVND come from the germline V gene (reference sequence). V gave up 5 bases and J gave up 13 bases; unmatched junction bases: 6. The CDR3 length is 13 residues. CDR3 protein: CASSGDRGRFQFF. The CDR3 DNA reads as TGTGCCAGTAGTGGGGACAGGGGGCGCTTTCAGTTCTTC.

The chain employs TRBV11-3 and TRBJ1-3, with 8 bases lining up with TRBD1. The CDR3 extends over 18 amino acids. Trimming removed 5 bases from V and 0 bases from J; junction bases left unmatched: 12. The germline gives CDR1 SGHNT, CDR2 YENEEA. The CDR3 loop is CASSGYGQGLHSGNTIYF. The DNA of the CDR3 is TGTGCCAGCAGCGGATACGGACAGGGCCTACACTCTGGAAACACCATATATTTT.

The chain employs TRBV19 and TRBJ1-6; D may be TRBD1 (5 bases). The CDR3 runs to 16 residues. Trimming shortened V by 7 bases and J by 9 bases, and 22 bases separated the two germline ends. Germline CDR1 and CDR2: LNHDA and SQIVND (reference sequence). DNA for the CDR3: TGTGCCAGTAACACCCGCGGGAGGGGAAATGGTTCACCCCTCCACTTT. Amino acid sequence: CASNTRGRGNGSPLHF.

The DNA of the CDR3 is TGCGCCAGCAGCTTGGGATCGGACACTGAAGCTTTCTTT. As protein: CASSLGSDTEAFF. This rearrangement joins TRBV5-1 to TRBJ1-1; D is unclear. V lost 0 bases and J lost 3, with 6 bases in between. The CDR3 length is 13 residues. Germline V gene data show CDR1 as SGHRS and CDR2 as YFSETQ.

This clone was counted a few times. The CDR3 nucleotides read TGTGCCAGCAGCGAGACTACCTCCTACGAGCAGTACTTC. This translates into CASSETTSYEQYF. The chain combines TRBV2 with TRBJ2-7; perhaps TRBD2 as D (5 bases). Germline V gives CDR1 SNHLY, CDR2 FYNNEI. This CDR3 has 13 residues. V dropped 6 bases and J dropped 0 bases, with 9 bases sitting between them.

The gene calls are TRBV11-1 and TRBJ2-3, with 9 bases matching TRBD1. Germline V gives CDR1 SGHAT, CDR2 FQDESV (reference sequence). The J segment lost 6 bases and the V segment lost 5 bases, leaving 9 bases of the junction unmatched. The CDR3 spans 15 residues. The CDR3 nucleotides are TGTGCCAGCAGCACCGGGACAGGGAGTTTGGATACGCAGTATTTT. Translating gives CASSTGTGSLDTQYF. Looking up the rest from reference TRBV11-1 and TRBJ2-3 gives the full variable domain: EAEVAQSPRYKITEKSQAVAFWCDPISGHATLYWYRQILGQGPELLVQFQDESVVDDSQLPKDRFSAERLKGVDSTLKIQPAELGDSAMYLCASSTGTGSLDTQYFGPGTRLTVL.

The chain joins TRBV19 to TRBJ1-1, with D uncertain. CDR1 is LNHDA and CDR2 is SQIVND in the germline V gene (reference sequence). Trimming left V 6 bases short and J 8 bases short, with 19 bases between. The CDR3 runs 14 residues. For the CDR3, the DNA is TGTGCCAGTAGGCTTCCCGGCAGACTTATGGAAGCTTTCTTT. This codes for CASRLPGRLMEAFF.

The chain uses TRBV6-1 and TRBJ2-1; 9 bases agree with TRBD2. CDR1 is MNHNS and CDR2 is SASEGT in the germline V gene. J lost 7 bases, V lost 2 bases, and 3 bases had no gene match. CDR3 length: 14 residues. The CDR3 DNA reads TGTGCCAGCAGTGAATCGCTAGCGGGAAATGAGCAGTTCTTC. This sequence encodes CASSESLAGNEQFF.

Concerning this clone itself: One junction end does not reproduce the germline sequence, and a read error may be involved. Different DNA sequences within this sample yield the same CDR3. The V call is TRBV6-5, the J call TRBJ1-4; TRBD1 agrees at 10 bases. CDR1 MNHEY and CDR2 SVGAGI come from the germline V gene. This CDR3 comprises 15 residues. The CDR3 nucleotides are TGTGCCAGCAGGGGGACAGGGGTCACTAATGAAAAACTGTTTTTC. This translates into CASRGTGVTNEKLFF.

The genes are TRBV27 and TRBJ1-2; D not resolved. With 5 bases removed from V and 8 bases from J, the gap between germline ends came to 15 bases. Germline V gene sequence: CDR1 MNHEY, CDR2 SMNVEV (reference sequence). The CDR3 contains 13 residues. In DNA, the CDR3 is TGTGCCAGCAGTCCACAGAACGGAGGCGGCTACACCTTC. Its protein is CASSPQNGGGYTF.

This clone appeared once. The rearrangement links TRBV27 to TRBJ1-4; 10 bases fit TRBD1. This CDR3 spans 20 amino acids. Losses at the gene ends were 8 bases for V and 4 bases for J; bases not matched to a gene: 22. Germline-derived CDR1 and CDR2 are MNHEY and SMNVEV (reference sequence). The CDR3 reads CASSLVAPGTGALFNEKLFF. CDR3 in DNA: TGTGCCAGCTCGTTAGTCGCTCCTGGGACAGGGGCCCTCTTTAATGAAAAACTGTTTTTT.

The V and J genes are TRBV29-1 and TRBJ1-3; no reliable D call. This CDR3 spans 12 amino acids. V shed 3 bases and J shed 0 bases, with 3 bases lying between them. CDR1 and CDR2 (germline): SQVTM, ANQGSEA. DNA of the CDR3: TGCAGCGTTGAGAGCTCTGGAAACACCATATATTTT. The encoded protein is CSVESSGNTIYF.

This clone was observed a handful of times. The gene calls are TRBV6-5 and TRBJ1-4; possibly TRBD1 for D (5 bases). The V and J ends lost 3 bases and 0 bases respectively, with 11 bases between them. The germline V gene encodes CDR1 MNHEY and CDR2 SVGAGI. The CDR3 has 16 amino acids. The DNA for the CDR3 is TGTGCCAGCAGTTATGGCAGGGCTGCAACTAATGAAAAACTGTTTTTT. Its translation is CASSYGRAATNEKLFF.

The chain couples TRBV4-1 to TRBJ1-3, with 8 bases fitting TRBD1. The CDR3 extends over 17 amino acids. CDR1 and CDR2 from the germline V gene are MGHRA and YSYEKL. The V and J ends lost 0 bases and 4 bases, in that order; junction bases with no gene match: 8. Here the CDR3 reads CASSQDGTGSTGNTIYF. The CDR3 coding sequence is TGCGCCAGCAGCCAAGATGGGACAGGATCTACCGGAAACACCATATATTTT.

The CDR3 reads CASSTPGQGYEAFF. Written as DNA, the CDR3 is TGTGCCAGCAGCACCCCGGGACAGGGGTATGAAGCTTTCTTT. This chain links TRBV7-9 with TRBJ1-1; 10 nucleotides match TRBD1. With V trimmed by 5 bases and J by 7 bases, 7 bases remained unmatched. Germline values: CDR1 SEHNR, CDR2 FQNEAQ (reference sequence). The CDR3 totals 14 residues.